This T cell receptor (beta chain) was documented in a study of beta chain features in type 1 diabetes. On the study more broadly: The patient and healthy donor groups were comparable for age, gender and cell yields. General study findings and limits: When Type 1 diabetes patients were examined, their TCRB CDR3s proved moderately but significantly shorter in all four CD4+ subsets.

One heparinised blood draw averaging approximately 120 mL was given by each donor. Note on this clone: Antigen specificity is unknown.

The authors reverse transcribed all of the isolated RNA, so sequencing captured expressed TCRB transcripts. Profiling relied on immunoSEQ multiplex PCR, and the TCRdb table lists in-frame clones only, not all of them. Among around 130,000 clones, around 10% were seen once, and the ten largest hold about 0.7%. This receptor was obtained from a man aged 25 to 40 with type 1 diabetes. Sequenced input: central memory CD4+ T cells from blood.

The CDR3 sequence is CASSPGSNIGANVLTF. CDR3 coding DNA: TGTGCCAGCAGCCCAGGGTCAAACATAGGGGCCAACGTCCTGACTTTC. The chain joins TRBV7-2 to TRBJ2-6; D may be TRBD1 (5 bases). Germline V gives CDR1 SGHTA, CDR2 FQGNSA. The CDR3 has 16 residues. Trimming took off 5 bases at V and 4 bases at J, with 15 bases between the two ends. The whole variable domain, remainder taken from reference TRBV7-2 and TRBJ2-6, is GAGVSQSPSNKVTEKGKDVELRCDPISGHTALYWYRQSLGQGLEFLIYFQGNSAPDKSGLPSDRFSAERTGGSVSTLTIQRTQQEDSAVYLCASSPGSNIGANVLTFGAGSRLTVL.